This TCR beta chain was sequenced in a study of molecular identifiers for immune sequencing clone quantification (dated by TCRdb to the late 2010s). General notes on the study: For a replicate experiment, RNA from approximately 20,000 or 100,000 naive CD8 T cells was divided into five aliquots, of which four were sequenced. The study was a methods study using CD8 T cells to benchmark molecular-identifier clustering-based TCR repertoire sequencing (MIDCIRS) and TCR RNA copy counting. The paper as a whole reports these results and caveats: Modeling indicated approximately 3.2 TCR RNA copies recovered per cell, compared with about 10 by digital PCR, which implies a capture efficiency of 25% to 35%. When barcode sub-clustering was not used, chimeric consensus sequences inflated TCR diversity, with chimeras reaching as high as 47%. In CMV-specific effector cells, over 99% of molecules were held by clones above 20 RNA copies, whereas under 1% of molecules were held by such clones in naive cells. The sizes of highly expanded clones could end up underestimated when identical TCR molecules share a barcode. Spiked-in Jurkat TCR RNA (approximately 9 copies' worth), which is not part of the donor repertoire, was contained in the naive libraries. Even against a background of one million naive CD8 T cells, spiked-in Jurkat TCR RNA amounting to a single cell's worth was reported to be detectable.

On this clonotype itself: What antigen it recognizes has not been identified. A read error may explain this, as a much larger clone is one base away.

The library was prepared using PCR. For sequencing, an Illumina HiSeq 4000 was employed. Bulk TCR libraries were made following a previously described method, with the TCR primers given in Table S5. Purification of total RNA was performed with the Qiagen AllPrep DNA/RNA kit. Before analysis, reads from multiple sequencing runs of the same library were pooled. Concerning the study's data processing: Only reads with exact TCR constant sequence were kept, trimmed to 150 nt, and grouped by their 12-nt molecular barcodes. Reads within each barcode group were sub-clustered using a 15% Levenshtein threshold, and quality-weighted consensus sequences were constructed for each RNA molecule. Non-functional sequences were removed, as were lower-count sequences one edit away from another. Based on a fit of two negative binomial distributions, barcode sub-clusters having less than 20% of the maximum read count were discarded. Using fastp at Q25 and MiXCR, TCRdb reprocessed the public reads and kept productive beta chains. Every CDR3 protein is listed once, alongside the most common genes and DNA of its rows. The V and J calls were determined by TCRdb, not by the authors. The table for this sample lists 250,000 to 400,000 distinct CDR3 sequences; about a fifth of them were counted only once. Of the sample, approximately 0.84% falls within the top ten clones.

Relative to germline, V is missing 5 bases and J is missing 4 bases, with 16 bases of the junction outside any gene match. From the cysteine up to the phenylalanine, the CDR3 has a length of 18 residues. Of the read, only the CDR3 DNA is kept; its 54 bases are in frame from base 1. Taken from the germline V gene (reference sequence), the CDR1 and CDR2 loops are MNHEY and SMNVEV. Naive CD8 T cell libraries were made from approximately 20,000 to 1,000,000 sorted cells using 10%, 30% or 50% of purified RNA. Naive CD8 T cells were FACS-sorted as CD8+CD4-CCR7+CD45RA+ on a BD FACSAria II into RLT Plus buffer. Detection sensitivity was tested by spiking Jurkat RNA equal to ten TCR copies' worth into samples containing 20,000-1,000,000 naive CD8 T cells. CD8 T cells were enriched using RosetteSep CD8+ T Cell Enrichment Cocktail and Ficoll-Paque, and the enriched cells then underwent ACK red cell lysis.

Recombination connected TRBV27 to TRBJ2-3, and TRBD2 matches 9 of the central bases. Sequencing was performed on naive CD8+ T cells from blood, with Jurkat cell RNA spiked in. The cell subset or site label here, explained by the study, means: FACS-sorted CD8+CD4-CCR7+CD45RA+ naive T cells. The clonotype originates from a human donor in good health. Some libraries in this study had Jurkat cell RNA spiked in. The CDR3 has the sequence CASSPSPFAGGLADTQYF. In nucleotides, the sequence is TGTGCCAGCAGTCCCAGTCCGTTTGCGGGGGGGCTCGCAGATACGCAGTATTTT.